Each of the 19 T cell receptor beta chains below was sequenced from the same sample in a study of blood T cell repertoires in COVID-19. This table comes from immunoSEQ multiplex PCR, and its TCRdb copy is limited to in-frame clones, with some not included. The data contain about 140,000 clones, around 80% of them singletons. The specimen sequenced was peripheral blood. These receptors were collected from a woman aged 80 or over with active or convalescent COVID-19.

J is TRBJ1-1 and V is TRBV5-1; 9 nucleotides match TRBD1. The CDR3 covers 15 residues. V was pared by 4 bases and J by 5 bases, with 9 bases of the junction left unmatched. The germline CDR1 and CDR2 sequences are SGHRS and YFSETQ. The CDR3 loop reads CASSGTGGAGTEAFF. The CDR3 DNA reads TGCGCCAGCAGCGGAACAGGGGGCGCGGGGACTGAAGCTTTCTTT.

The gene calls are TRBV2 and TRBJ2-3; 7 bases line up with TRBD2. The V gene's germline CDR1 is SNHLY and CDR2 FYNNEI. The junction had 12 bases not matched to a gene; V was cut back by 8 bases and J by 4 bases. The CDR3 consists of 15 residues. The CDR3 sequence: CASHVGGVRADTQYF. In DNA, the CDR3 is TGTGCCAGCCATGTTGGGGGGGTGAGGGCAGATACGCAGTATTTT.

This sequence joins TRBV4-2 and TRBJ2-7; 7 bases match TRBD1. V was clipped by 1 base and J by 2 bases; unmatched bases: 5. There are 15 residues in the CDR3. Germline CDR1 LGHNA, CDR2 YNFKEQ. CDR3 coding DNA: TGTGCCAGCAGCCAAGCCCGGGACAGAACCTACGAGCAGTACTTC. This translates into CASSQARDRTYEQYF.

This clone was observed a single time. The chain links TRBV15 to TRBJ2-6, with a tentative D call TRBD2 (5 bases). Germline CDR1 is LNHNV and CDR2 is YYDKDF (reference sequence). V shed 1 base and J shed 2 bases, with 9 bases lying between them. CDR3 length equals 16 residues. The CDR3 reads CATSRGGKAGANVLTF. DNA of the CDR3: TGTGCCACCAGCAGAGGAGGGAAAGCTGGGGCCAACGTCCTGACTTTC.

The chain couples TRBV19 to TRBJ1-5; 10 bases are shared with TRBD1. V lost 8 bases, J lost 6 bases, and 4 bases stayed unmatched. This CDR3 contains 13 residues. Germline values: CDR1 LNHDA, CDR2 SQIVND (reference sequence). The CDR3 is CASDDRGLQPQHF. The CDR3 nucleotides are TGTGCCAGTGACGACAGGGGGCTTCAGCCCCAGCATTTT.

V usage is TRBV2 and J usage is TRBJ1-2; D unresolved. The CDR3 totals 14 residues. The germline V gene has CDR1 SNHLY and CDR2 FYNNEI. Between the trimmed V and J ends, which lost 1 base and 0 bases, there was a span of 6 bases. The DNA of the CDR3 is TGTGCCAGCAGTGAAGGCAGGTCTAACTATGGCTACACCTTC. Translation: CASSEGRSNYGYTF.

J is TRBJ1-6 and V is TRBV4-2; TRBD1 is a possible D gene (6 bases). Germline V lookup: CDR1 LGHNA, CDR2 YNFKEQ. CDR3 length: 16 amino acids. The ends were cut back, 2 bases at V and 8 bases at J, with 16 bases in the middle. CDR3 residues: CASSQPGVGSDSPLHF. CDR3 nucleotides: TGTGCCAGCAGCCAACCAGGGGTAGGTTCGGATTCACCCCTCCACTTT.

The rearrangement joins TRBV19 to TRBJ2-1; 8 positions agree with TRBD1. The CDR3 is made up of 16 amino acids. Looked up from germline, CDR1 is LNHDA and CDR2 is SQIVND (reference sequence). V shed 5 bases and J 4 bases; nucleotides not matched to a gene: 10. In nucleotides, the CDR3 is TGTGCCAGTAGTTACAGGGGGACCACTCTTTACAATGAGCAGTTCTTC. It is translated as CASSYRGTTLYNEQFF.

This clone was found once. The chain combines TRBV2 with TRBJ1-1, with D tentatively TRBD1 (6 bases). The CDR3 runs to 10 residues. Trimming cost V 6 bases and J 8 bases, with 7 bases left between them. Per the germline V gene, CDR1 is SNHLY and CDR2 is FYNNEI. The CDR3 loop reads CASRGQEAFF. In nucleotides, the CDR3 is TGTGCCAGCAGAGGACAGGAAGCTTTCTTT.

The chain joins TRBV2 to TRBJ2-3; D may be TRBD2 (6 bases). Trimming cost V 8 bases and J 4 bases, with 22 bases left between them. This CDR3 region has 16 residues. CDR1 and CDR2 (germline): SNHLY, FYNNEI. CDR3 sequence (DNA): TGTGCCAGCTCGGGGGTGCCGGGCTCCCGGCCAGATACGCAGTATTTT. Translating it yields CASSGVPGSRPDTQYF.

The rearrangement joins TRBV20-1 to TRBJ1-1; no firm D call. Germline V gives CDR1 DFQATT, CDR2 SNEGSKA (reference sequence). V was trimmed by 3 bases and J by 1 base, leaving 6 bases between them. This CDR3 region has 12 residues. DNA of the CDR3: TGCAGTGCTAGTTCGGGGAACACTGAAGCTTTCTTT. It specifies CSASSGNTEAFF.

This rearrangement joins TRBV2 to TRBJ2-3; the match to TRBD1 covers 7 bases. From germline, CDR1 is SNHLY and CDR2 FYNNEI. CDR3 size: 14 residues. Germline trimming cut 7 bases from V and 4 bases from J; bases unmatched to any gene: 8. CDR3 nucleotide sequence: TGTGCCAGCACCGAGGAACAGGGGCCAGATACGCAGTATTTT. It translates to CASTEEQGPDTQYF. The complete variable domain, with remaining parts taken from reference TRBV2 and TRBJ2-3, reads EPEVTQTPSHQVTQMGQEVILRCVPISNHLYFYWYRQILGQKVEFLVSFYNNEISEKSEIFDDQFSVERPDGSNFTLKIRSTKLEDSAMYFCASTEEQGPDTQYFGPGTRLTVL.

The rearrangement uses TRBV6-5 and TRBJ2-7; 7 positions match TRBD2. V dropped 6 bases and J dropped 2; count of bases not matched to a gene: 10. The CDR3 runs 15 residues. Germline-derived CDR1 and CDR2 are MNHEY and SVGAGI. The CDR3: CASRRLQAGAYEQYF. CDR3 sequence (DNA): TGTGCCAGCAGACGCTTACAGGCGGGGGCCTACGAGCAGTACTTC.

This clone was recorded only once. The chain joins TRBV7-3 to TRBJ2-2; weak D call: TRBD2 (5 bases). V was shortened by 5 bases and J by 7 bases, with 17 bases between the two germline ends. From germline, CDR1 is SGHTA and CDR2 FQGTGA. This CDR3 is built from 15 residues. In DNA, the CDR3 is TGTGCCAGCAGCCCCACGCCCAGAGGGAGCGGGGAGCTGTTTTTT. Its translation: CASSPTPRGSGELFF. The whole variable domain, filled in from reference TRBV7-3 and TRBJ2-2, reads GAGVSQTPSNKVTEKGKYVELRCDPISGHTALYWYRQSLGQGPEFLIYFQGTGAADDSGLPNDRFFAVRPEGSVSTLKIQRTERGDSAVYLCASSPTPRGSGELFFGEGSRLTVL.

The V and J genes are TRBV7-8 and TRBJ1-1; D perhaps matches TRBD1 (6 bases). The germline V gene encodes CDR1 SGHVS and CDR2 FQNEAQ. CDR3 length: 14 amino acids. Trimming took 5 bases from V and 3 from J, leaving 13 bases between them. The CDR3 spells CASSASRGHTEAFF. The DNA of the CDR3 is TGTGCCAGCAGCGCGTCGCGGGGGCACACTGAAGCTTTCTTT.

The CDR3 reads CASSQDHRVNTEAFF. CDR3 DNA sequence: TGCGCCAGCAGCCAAGATCACAGGGTGAACACTGAAGCTTTCTTT. The V call is TRBV4-3, the J call TRBJ1-1; D is perhaps TRBD1 (6 bases). Trimming left V 0 bases short and J 0 bases short, with 8 bases between. The CDR3 contains 15 residues. Germline V gives CDR1 LGHNA, CDR2 YSLEER.

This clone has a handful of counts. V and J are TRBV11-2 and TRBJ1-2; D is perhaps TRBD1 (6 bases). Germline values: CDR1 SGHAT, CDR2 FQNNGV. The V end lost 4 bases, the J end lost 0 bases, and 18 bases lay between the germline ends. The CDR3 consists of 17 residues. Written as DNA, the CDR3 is TGTGCCAGCAGCTCACACCAGGGGAGGGGAACTAACTATGGCTACACCTTC. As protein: CASSSHQGRGTNYGYTF.

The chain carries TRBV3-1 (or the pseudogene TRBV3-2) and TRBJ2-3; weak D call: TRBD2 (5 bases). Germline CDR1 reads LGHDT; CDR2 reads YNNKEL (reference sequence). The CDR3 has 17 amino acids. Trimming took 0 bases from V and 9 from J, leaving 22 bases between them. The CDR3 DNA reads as TGTGCCAGCAGCCAAGAGGGCTTGAGCCCCGTGGGAGAAACGCAGTATTTT. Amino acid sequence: CASSQEGLSPVGETQYF.

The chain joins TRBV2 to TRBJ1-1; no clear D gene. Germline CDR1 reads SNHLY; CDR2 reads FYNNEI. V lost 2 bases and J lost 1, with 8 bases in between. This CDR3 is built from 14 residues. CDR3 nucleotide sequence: TGTGCCAGCAGTGAAAGCGGATCGAACACTGAAGCTTTCTTT. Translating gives CASSESGSNTEAFF.